These 26 T cell receptor beta chains were all obtained from the same sample, sequenced in a study of T cells after yellow fever vaccination. TCRdb passed the 5' RACE reads through MiXCR, listing each CDR3 protein once. The data show 60,000 or so distinct CDR3 sequences, around 6.9% seen once. Sequenced material: CD8+ T cells sorted from PBMCs, taken on the day of the first yellow fever vaccination. These receptors were obtained from a man younger than 35 who received the YFV17D yellow fever vaccine.

This clonotype was detected only a few times. The genes are TRBV6-5 and TRBJ2-5; 10 bases agree with TRBD2. Germline V gene data show CDR1 as MNHEY and CDR2 as SVGAGI. Unmatched junction bases numbered 7, after V lost 4 bases and J lost 5 bases. This CDR3 spans 15 amino acids. CDR3 sequence (DNA): TGTGCCAGCAGTTCGAGCGGGGGGGCCTGGGAGACCCAGTACTTC. The encoded protein is CASSSSGGAWETQYF.

In its sample, this clonotype was seen a few times. With a much larger clone just one base away, this may be a read error. The V call is TRBV5-4, the J call TRBJ1-1; no firm D call. The CDR3 runs 12 residues. V was shortened by 0 bases and J by 3 bases, with 3 bases between the two germline ends. CDR1 SGHNT and CDR2 YYREEE come from the germline V gene (reference sequence). CDR3 in amino acids: CASSLADTEAFF. CDR3 DNA: TGTGCCAGCAGCTTGGCCGACACTGAAGCTTTCTTT.

The rearrangement joins TRBV7-6 to TRBJ2-3, with 10 bases fitting TRBD2. Germline-derived CDR1 and CDR2 are SGHVS and FNYEAQ. This CDR3 has 15 residues. The trim removed 6 bases at V and 5 bases at J, leaving 8 bases unmatched. This CDR3 is CASSLSGGAGDTQYF. CDR3 sequence (DNA): TGTGCCAGCAGTTTAAGCGGGGGGGCCGGAGATACGCAGTATTTT.

This clonotype was recorded a few times. CDR3 sequence: CASSLSGGGNTGELFF. In DNA, the CDR3 is TGTGCCAGCAGCCTTTCCGGGGGGGGCAACACCGGGGAGCTGTTTTTT. The chain recombines TRBV3-1 with TRBJ2-2; TRBD2 matches 8 bases. The CDR3 runs to 16 residues. The J segment lost 2 bases and the V segment lost 4 bases, leaving 6 bases of the junction unmatched. Germline-derived CDR1 and CDR2 are LGHDT and YNNKEL (reference sequence). Looking up the rest from reference TRBV3-1 and TRBJ2-2 gives the full variable domain: DTAVSQTPKYLVTQMGNDKSIKCEQNLGHDTMYWYKQDSKKFLKIMFSYNNKELIINETVPNRFSPKSPDKAHLNLHINSLELGDSAVYFCASSLSGGGNTGELFFGEGSRLTVL.

This clonotype came up many times. The chain joins TRBV28 to TRBJ1-5; D remains ambiguous. V lost 3 bases and J 5 bases, leaving 8 bases between the germline ends. The CDR3 runs to 13 residues. The germline gives CDR1 MDHEN, CDR2 SYDVKM. The CDR3 loop is CASSLIRDQPQHF. CDR3 nucleotide sequence: TGTGCCAGCAGTTTGATTAGGGATCAGCCCCAGCATTTT.

The chain carries TRBV7-6 and TRBJ2-7; 9 bases line up with TRBD2. Per germline, CDR1 SGHVS and CDR2 FNYEAQ. There are 14 residues in the CDR3. V lost 6 bases and J lost 5; bases outside the gene matches: 8. The CDR3 region is CASSLSGGRDEQYF. For the CDR3, the DNA is TGTGCCAGCAGTCTTAGCGGGGGACGGGACGAGCAGTACTTC.

The chain recombines TRBV7-6 with TRBJ1-3, with TRBD1 matching over 10 bases. Germline values: CDR1 SGHVS, CDR2 FNYEAQ. Trimming at V came to 2 bases and at J to 9 bases, leaving 19 bases not matched to a gene. The CDR3 loop spans 19 amino acids. The CDR3 region has the DNA TGTGCCAGCAGCTTACACCAACTCCCGGGACAGGGGAGTTTGGGCACCATATATTTT. This gives the protein CASSLHQLPGQGSLGTIYF.

This chain links TRBV5-1 with TRBJ1-1; D unclear. Germline CDR1 is SGHRS and CDR2 is YFSETQ. V was pared by 0 bases and J by 0 bases, with 9 bases between. This CDR3 is 15 amino acids long. For the CDR3, the DNA is TGCGCCAGCAGCTTGGCCATCGACCTGAACACTGAAGCTTTCTTT. Protein: CASSLAIDLNTEAFF.

The rearrangement joins TRBV4-1 to TRBJ2-1; 9 nucleotides line up with TRBD2. Germline V gives CDR1 MGHRA, CDR2 YSYEKL. CDR3 length equals 19 residues. Trimming cost V 3 bases and J 2 bases; bases outside gene matches: 14. CDR3 residues: CASSQGAAGGLGPYNEQFF. For the CDR3, the DNA is TGCGCCAGCAGCCAGGGGGCAGCGGGGGGTCTCGGACCCTACAATGAGCAGTTCTTC.

This clonotype was recorded many times. The chain joins TRBV2 to TRBJ2-1; D uncertain. Looked up from germline, CDR1 is SNHLY and CDR2 is FYNNEI. The V gene lost 3 bases and the J gene lost 5 bases, with 20 bases spanning the gap. This CDR3 region has 17 residues. CDR3: CASSDASVRLLNNEQFF. CDR3 nucleotides: TGTGCCAGCAGTGACGCCAGCGTTCGCCTCCTTAACAATGAGCAGTTCTTC.

This clonotype was seen at least ten times. The chain has TRBV7-9 and TRBJ2-5; D unclear. CDR1 and CDR2 (germline): SEHNR, FQNEAQ (reference sequence). V was trimmed by 6 bases and J by 1 base, leaving 3 bases between them. The CDR3 has 11 residues. The CDR3 sequence is CASRSQETQYF. The CDR3 nucleotides are TGTGCCAGCAGATCCCAAGAGACCCAGTACTTC.

This clonotype was recorded at least ten times. The chain couples TRBV20-1 to TRBJ2-7; perhaps TRBD1 as D (6 bases). The V gene's germline CDR1 is DFQATT and CDR2 SNEGSKA (reference sequence). V shed 6 bases and J shed 0 bases, with 9 bases lying between them. The CDR3 is 12 amino acids. The CDR3 here is CSAADSSYEQYF. In nucleotides, the CDR3 is TGCAGTGCCGCGGACAGCTCCTACGAGCAGTACTTC.

This clonotype came up many times. The V and J genes are TRBV4-1 and TRBJ1-5; tentatively, D is TRBD1 (6 bases). This CDR3 has 14 amino acids. V was trimmed by 2 bases and J by 5 bases, leaving 10 bases between them. In germline, CDR1 is MGHRA, CDR2 YSYEKL. This CDR3 reads CASSQNAGDQPQHF. The CDR3 DNA is TGCGCCAGCAGCCAAAACGCAGGGGATCAGCCCCAGCATTTT.

This clonotype was seen repeatedly, ten times or more. The genes are TRBV7-2 and TRBJ1-1; D gene uncertain. Germline V gene lookup returns CDR1 SGHTA and CDR2 FQGNSA. The V gene lost 6 bases and the J gene lost 1 base, with 21 bases spanning the gap. CDR3 length equals 17 residues. In nucleotides, the CDR3 is TGTGCCAGCAGTCGATTCCGGGTGAGCCTCCAGAACACTGAAGCTTTCTTT. Translation: CASSRFRVSLQNTEAFF.

The CDR3 bases are TGTGCCAGCAGCTTTTGGGGGACCGCAGGCACTGAAGCTTTCTTT. This gives the protein CASSFWGTAGTEAFF. The chain has TRBV7-2 and TRBJ1-1, with D possibly TRBD1 on 5 matching bases. The CDR3 covers 15 residues. Germline CDR1 is SGHTA and CDR2 is FQGNSA. V lost 3 bases and J lost 4, with 15 bases in between.

This clonotype was counted ten times or more. The chain employs TRBV6-1 and TRBJ1-5; the D gene is possibly TRBD1 (5 bases). Germline V lookup: CDR1 MNHNS, CDR2 SASEGT. This CDR3 is 18 amino acids long. Deletions cut 1 base from V and 0 bases from J, with 16 bases between. This CDR3 reads CASSEGGASLYSNQPQHF. CDR3 nucleotide sequence: TGTGCCAGCAGTGAAGGGGGCGCGTCCCTCTATAGCAATCAGCCCCAGCATTTT.

This clonotype was seen at least ten times. The chain is built from TRBV29-1 and TRBJ1-2; the D gene is possibly TRBD1 (6 bases). Germline V gene data show CDR1 as SQVTM and CDR2 as ANQGSEA. The CDR3 runs to 11 residues. The CDR3 reads CSTRDTWGYTF. DNA for the CDR3: TGCAGTACTCGGGACACTTGGGGCTACACCTTC. The variable domain in full, with the rest retrieved from reference TRBV29-1 and TRBJ1-2, is SAVISQKPSRDICQRGTSLTIQCQVDSQVTMMFWYRQQPGQSLTLIATANQGSEATYESGFVIDKFPISRPNLTFSTLTVSNMSPEDSSIYLCSTRDTWGYTFGSGTRLTVV.

This clonotype showed up many times. This sequence joins TRBV7-9 and TRBJ1-2; weak D call: TRBD1 (5 bases). The CDR3 is 15 amino acids. Between the trimmed V and J ends, which lost 6 bases and 8 bases, there was a span of 22 bases. Per germline, CDR1 SEHNR and CDR2 FQNEAQ (reference sequence). The CDR3 DNA sequence: TGTGCCAGCAGTGATCCTACGGGGGAGTTACAAGGCTACACCTTC. Translated: CASSDPTGELQGYTF.

This clonotype was seen more than once but under ten times. V usage is TRBV5-6 and J usage is TRBJ2-5, with D perhaps TRBD2 (6 bases). V was clipped by 1 base and J by 2 bases, with 12 bases between them. CDR3 size: 15 residues. Looked up from germline, CDR1 is SGHDT and CDR2 is YYEEEE. The DNA of the CDR3 is TGTGCCAGCAGCTTGCTGGCGGGGATTCAAGAGACCCAGTACTTC. Protein sequence: CASSLLAGIQETQYF.

This clonotype was counted only a few times. This sequence joins TRBV7-8 and TRBJ2-3; TRBD2 is a possible D gene (5 bases). Trimming shortened V by 5 bases and J by 3 bases, and 18 bases separated the two germline ends. The CDR3 totals 16 residues. Germline V gene lookup returns CDR1 SGHVS and CDR2 FQNEAQ. The DNA for the CDR3 is TGTGCCAGCAGCACCTTGGGCACCTCGGGGACAGATACGCAGTATTTT. Its translation is CASSTLGTSGTDTQYF.

In this sample, this clonotype is medium-sized. This rearrangement joins TRBV20-1 to TRBJ2-3, with 9 bases matching TRBD1. After removal of 1 base from V and 4 bases from J, the junction contained 0 bases not matched to a gene. Germline-derived CDR1 and CDR2 are DFQATT and SNEGSKA (reference sequence). This CDR3 spans 13 amino acids. The CDR3: CSARGDRADTQYF. Here the CDR3 DNA reads TGCAGTGCTAGAGGGGACAGGGCAGATACGCAGTATTTT.

This clonotype was found many times. The chain carries TRBV15 and TRBJ2-3; 8 bases are shared with TRBD2. From germline, CDR1 is LNHNV and CDR2 YYDKDF (reference sequence). V was pared by 0 bases and J by 4 bases, with 9 bases of the junction left unmatched. This CDR3 is built from 17 residues. Here the CDR3 reads CATSRDVSGGPPDTQYF. The CDR3 DNA follows: TGTGCCACCAGCAGAGATGTAAGCGGGGGACCTCCAGATACGCAGTATTTT.

This clonotype was seen at least ten times. The chain couples TRBV2 to TRBJ2-1, with 12 bases aligning to TRBD2. V lost 5 bases, J lost 8 bases, and 4 bases stayed unmatched. Germline assignment: CDR1 SNHLY and CDR2 FYNNEI. CDR3 length: 14 amino acids. CDR3 bases: TGTGCCAGCAGTCTAGCGGGGGGGTTTGATGAGCAGTTCTTC. It encodes CASSLAGGFDEQFF.

On this clonotype: A much larger clonotype is one base distant, so this may be a read error. The chain is built from TRBV7-3 and TRBJ1-1; D gene uncertain. Germline V gives CDR1 SGHTA, CDR2 FQGTGA. The CDR3 sequence is 13 residues long. The CDR3 bases are TGTGCCAGCAGCCCTGGGGTGAAGACTGAAGCTTTCTTT. Translation gives CASSPGVKTEAFF.

The chain's CDR3 is CASSQQPSFAGENIQYF. In nucleotides, the CDR3 is TGCGCCAGCAGCCAACAACCCTCCTTTGCGGGGGAAAACATTCAGTACTTC. V is TRBV4-3 and J is TRBJ2-4; 7 bases are a match to TRBD2. Germline values: CDR1 LGHNA, CDR2 YSLEER. J was trimmed by 5 bases and V by 2 bases; bases with no gene match: 12. This CDR3 spans 17 amino acids.

The chain links TRBV28 to TRBJ1-6; possibly TRBD1 for D (5 bases). From germline, CDR1 is MDHEN and CDR2 SYDVKM. This CDR3 region has 14 residues. Deletions cut 5 bases from V and 9 bases from J, with 14 bases between. CDR3 region: CASSPMTEISPLHF. DNA for the CDR3: TGTGCCAGCAGTCCTATGACAGAGATTTCACCCCTCCACTTT.